This passage covers 20 T cell receptor beta chains from one sample sequenced in a study of blood T cell repertoires in COVID-19. Here immunoSEQ multiplex PCR was the method, and the copy in TCRdb shows in-frame clones only, minus some. The table includes around 170,000 clones, roughly 83% detected once. Sequencing was carried out using peripheral blood. The receptors shown here come from a human donor in a cohort sampled during active COVID-19.

This clone came up a few times. The rearrangement uses TRBV27 and TRBJ2-7, with 8 bases lining up with TRBD1. The CDR3 spans 12 residues. Germline assignment: CDR1 MNHEY and CDR2 SMNVEV (reference sequence). Trimming cost V 9 bases and J 6 bases; bases outside gene matches: 7. This CDR3 reads CASPDRGGEQYF. CDR3 sequence (DNA): TGTGCCAGTCCCGACAGGGGAGGCGAGCAGTACTTC.

The chain has TRBV11-2 and TRBJ1-2; D gene uncertain. The CDR3 has 13 amino acids. Trimming removed 0 bases at V and 6 bases at J, with 8 bases between. Germline V gives CDR1 SGHAT, CDR2 FQNNGV. CDR3 sequence (DNA): TGTGCCAGCAGCTTAGATCAGAGGGATGGCTACACCTTC. This translates into CASSLDQRDGYTF.

V usage is TRBV27 and J usage is TRBJ2-1; D is undetermined. Germline V gene sequence: CDR1 MNHEY, CDR2 SMNVEV (reference sequence). Trimming stripped 5 bases from V and 2 bases from J, with 7 bases between. This CDR3 contains 13 residues. CDR3 region: CASSPGPYNEQFF. In DNA form, the CDR3 reads TGTGCCAGCAGTCCGGGTCCCTACAATGAGCAGTTCTTC.

The rearrangement uses TRBV10-3 and TRBJ2-3; TRBD2 matches 13 bases. The trim removed 2 bases at V and 4 bases at J, leaving 0 bases unmatched. Germline CDR1 is ENHRY and CDR2 is SYGVKD. CDR3 length: 15 residues. CDR3 sequence (DNA): TGTGCCATCAGTGAGACTAGCGGGAGGGCAGATACGCAGTATTTT. Protein sequence: CAISETSGRADTQYF.

The rearrangement uses TRBV6-1 and TRBJ1-5; possible D gene TRBD1, 5 bases. V lost 3 bases to trimming and J lost 5 bases, with 11 bases between them. The CDR3 runs 14 residues. Germline V gene data show CDR1 as MNHNS and CDR2 as SASEGT. CDR3 residues: CASSESGRYQPQHF. The CDR3 bases are TGTGCCAGCAGTGAGTCAGGGAGGTATCAGCCCCAGCATTTT.

The CDR3 protein is CASSLVKGENYGYTF. In DNA, the CDR3 is TGTGCCAGCAGCTTAGTAAAGGGAGAGAACTATGGCTACACCTTC. The chain couples TRBV7-2 to TRBJ1-2; D gene unclear. The ends were cut back, 1 base at V and 2 bases at J, with 11 bases in the middle. Germline CDR1 reads SGHTA; CDR2 reads FQGNSA. The CDR3 spans 15 residues.

This chain joins TRBV27 and TRBJ1-5; D is possibly TRBD1 (5 bases). V was clipped by 5 bases and J by 3 bases, with 14 bases between them. CDR3 length: 15 residues. Germline V CDR1 and CDR2: MNHEY, SMNVEV (reference sequence). In DNA form, the CDR3 reads TGTGCCAGCAGTCCGAGGAGGGACCTCAATCAGCCCCAGCATTTT. Protein sequence: CASSPRRDLNQPQHF.

The chain employs TRBV5-6 and TRBJ1-1; tentatively, D is TRBD1 (5 bases). V shed 0 bases and J shed 4 bases, with 13 bases lying between them. The CDR3 runs 15 residues. Germline loops: CDR1 SGHDT, CDR2 YYEEEE. CDR3 amino acids: CASSLGGGAVTEAFF. The CDR3 DNA reads as TGTGCCAGCAGCTTGGGGGGCGGCGCGGTCACTGAAGCTTTCTTT. The entire variable domain, with the rest obtained from reference TRBV5-6 and TRBJ1-1, is as follows: DAGVTQSPTHLIKTRGQQVTLRCSPKSGHDTVSWYQQALGQGPQFIFQYYEEEERQRGNFPDRFSGHQFPNYSSELNVNALLLGDSALYLCASSLGGGAVTEAFFGQGTRLTVV.

The V call is TRBV9, the J call TRBJ2-2, with 7 bases that match TRBD2. Looked up from germline, CDR1 is SGDLS and CDR2 is YYNGEE. This CDR3 region has 16 residues. J was trimmed by 2 bases and V by 4 bases; bases with no gene match: 8. CDR3 sequence (DNA): TGTGCCAGCAGCCCCCGACCTAGCGGAAACACCGGGGAGCTGTTTTTT. Residues: CASSPRPSGNTGELFF.

The chain is built from TRBV7-2 and TRBJ2-5; 7 bases agree with TRBD2. The germline V gene encodes CDR1 SGHTA and CDR2 FQGNSA. The CDR3 is 15 amino acids. V dropped 5 bases and J dropped 0; count of bases not matched to a gene: 6. DNA for the CDR3: TGTGCCAGCAGCAAACTAGCGTGGTACCAAGAGACCCAGTACTTC. Translation gives CASSKLAWYQETQYF.

This chain links TRBV7-3 with TRBJ1-5, with 8 bases fitting TRBD1. This CDR3 contains 16 residues. V dropped 5 bases and J dropped 2; count of bases not matched to a gene: 8. Germline V lookup: CDR1 SGHTA, CDR2 FQGTGA. The DNA for the CDR3 is TGTGCCAGCAGCCAACCAGGACAGGGCTGCAATCAGCCCCAGCATTTT. Its protein is CASSQPGQGCNQPQHF.

The chain employs TRBV4-3 and TRBJ2-7; D unresolved. This CDR3 has 16 residues. Trimming took off 1 base at V and 0 bases at J, with 13 bases between the two ends. The V gene's germline CDR1 is LGHNA and CDR2 YSLEER. The CDR3 loop is CASSQGPDPSSYEQYF. The CDR3 nucleotides are TGCGCCAGCAGCCAAGGGCCGGATCCTAGCTCCTACGAGCAGTACTTC.

The chain has TRBV10-3 and TRBJ1-6; no clear D. Trimming took off 6 bases at V and 8 bases at J, with 20 bases between the two ends. The CDR3 has 16 amino acids. CDR1 is ENHRY, CDR2 SYGVKD, per germline. The CDR3 loop is CAISSYGEYWDSPLHF. The CDR3 DNA reads TGTGCCATCAGCTCGTACGGGGAGTACTGGGATTCACCCCTCCACTTT.

The genes are TRBV24-1 and TRBJ2-1; 9 nucleotides align to TRBD2. The CDR3 covers 15 residues. Germline V gene lookup returns CDR1 KGHDR and CDR2 SFDVKD. V gave up 5 bases and J gave up 4 bases; unmatched junction bases: 5. The CDR3 here is CATSGETSGYNEQFF. The CDR3 nucleotides are TGTGCCACCAGTGGGGAGACTAGCGGATACAATGAGCAGTTCTTC.

In DNA form, the CDR3 reads TGTGCCACCAGTGATTCGACAGGGAGTGGCTACACCTTC. This codes for CATSDSTGSGYTF. J is TRBJ1-2 and V is TRBV24-1, with 7 bases aligning to TRBD1. CDR1 is KGHDR, CDR2 SFDVKD, per germline. V gave up 2 bases and J gave up 7 bases; unmatched junction bases: 3. The CDR3 loop spans 13 amino acids.

This clone was observed once. The rearrangement uses TRBV5-1 and TRBJ2-1; 14 bases fit TRBD2. The CDR3 spans 16 residues. Germline CDR1 and CDR2: SGHRS and YFSETQ. With V trimmed by 0 bases and J by 7 bases, 3 bases remained unmatched. CDR3 residues: CASSLVGTSGRNEQFF. DNA of the CDR3: TGCGCCAGCAGCTTGGTCGGGACTAGCGGGAGAAATGAGCAGTTCTTC. The whole variable domain, remainder taken from reference TRBV5-1 and TRBJ2-1, is KAGVTQTPRYLIKTRGQQVTLSCSPISGHRSVSWYQQTPGQGLQFLFEYFSETQRNKGNFPGRFSGRQFSNSRSEMNVSTLELGDSALYLCASSLVGTSGRNEQFFGPGTRLTVL.

This chain joins TRBV27 and TRBJ2-3; 11 bases match TRBD2. V lost 7 bases to trimming and J lost 1 base; unmatched junction nucleotides: 7. This CDR3 has 16 amino acids. Germline CDR1 and CDR2: MNHEY and SMNVEV (reference sequence). The CDR3 DNA reads as TGTGCCAGCACTGCGTTACTAGCGGGGGGCACAGATACGCAGTATTTT. Amino acid sequence: CASTALLAGGTDTQYF.

The chain is built from TRBV7-9 and TRBJ1-1; 7 positions agree with TRBD1. The CDR3 totals 14 residues. CDR1 SEHNR and CDR2 FQNEAQ come from the germline V gene (reference sequence). The ends lost 5 bases at V and 0 bases at J; junction bases unmatched: 3. In DNA, the CDR3 is TGTGCCAGCAGCCTACAGGGGATGAACACTGAAGCTTTCTTT. Translation gives CASSLQGMNTEAFF.

A remark on this clone: The sample holds other DNA sequences that translate to the same CDR3. The rearrangement joins TRBV12-3 or TRBV12-4 to TRBJ1-2, with TRBD1 as a possible D gene (5 bases). The V gene lost 2 bases and the J gene lost 2 bases, with 6 bases spanning the gap. This CDR3 spans 13 amino acids. In DNA, the CDR3 is TGTGCCAGCAGTTTATCAGGGAACTATGGCTACACCTTC. This translates into CASSLSGNYGYTF.

The V call is TRBV18, the J call TRBJ1-1; D is perhaps TRBD1 (6 bases). V shed 3 bases and J shed 4 bases, with 9 bases lying between them. Germline CDR1 KGHSH, CDR2 LQKENI. The CDR3 spans 13 residues. This chain's CDR3 is CASSPIGGTEAFF. The CDR3 coding sequence is TGTGCCAGCTCACCGATAGGGGGCACTGAAGCTTTCTTT.